These 27 T cell receptor beta chains came from one sample sequenced in a study of glioma-infiltrating T cells after dendritic cell vaccination. TCRdb's copy holds only in-frame clones and misses some; the assay was immunoSEQ multiplex PCR. The sample holds more than 55,000 clones, more than 75% seen once. The time point was: after dendritic cell vaccination, including at tumor progression/relapse. The specimen comprised blood, sampled after dendritic cell vaccination. Receptor source: a human donor with glioblastoma.

The gene calls are TRBV2 and TRBJ1-5, with TRBD1 identical over 8 bases. V lost 3 bases, J lost 3 bases, and 4 bases stayed unmatched. The CDR3 sequence is 15 residues long. CDR1 SNHLY and CDR2 FYNNEI come from the germline V gene. The CDR3 nucleotides are TGTGCCAGCAGTGACAGGGGGCGAAACAATCAGCCCCAGCATTTT. Protein: CASSDRGRNNQPQHF.

The rearrangement uses TRBV6-5 and TRBJ2-5; weak D call: TRBD2 (6 bases). Trimming shortened V by 5 bases and J by 3 bases, and 16 bases separated the two germline ends. Per germline, CDR1 MNHEY and CDR2 SVGAGI. The CDR3 length is 15 residues. CDR3 in amino acids: CASSKNGLPKETQYF. CDR3 DNA sequence: TGTGCCAGCAGTAAAAATGGACTACCGAAAGAGACCCAGTACTTC.

The chain joins TRBV7-2 to TRBJ2-7, with 12 bases identical to TRBD2. Trimming took 3 bases from V and 2 from J; bases not matched to a gene: 5. The V gene's germline CDR1 is SGHTA and CDR2 FQGNSA. The CDR3 consists of 16 residues. CDR3: CASSFPTSGGPYEQYF. The CDR3 bases are TGTGCCAGCAGCTTCCCGACTAGCGGGGGTCCCTACGAGCAGTACTTC.

The chain carries TRBV11-2 and TRBJ1-2; a weak D match, TRBD1 (6 bases). The CDR3 loop spans 17 amino acids. Per the germline V gene, CDR1 is SGHAT and CDR2 is FQNNGV. V lost 0 bases, J lost 8 bases, and 22 bases lay in between. The CDR3 nucleotides read TGTGCCAGCAGCTTAGAAAGGGGGGGCCGAACGACCTCGGGCTACACCTTC. It yields the protein CASSLERGGRTTSGYTF.

Concerning this clone itself: Other DNA sequences in the same sample also yield this CDR3. The chain combines TRBV4-3 with TRBJ1-5; TRBD1 is a possible D gene (5 bases). V was trimmed by 0 bases and J by 2 bases, leaving 11 bases between them. Germline V gene data show CDR1 as LGHNA and CDR2 as YSLEER. This CDR3 contains 16 residues. This chain's CDR3 is CASSQDLRGGNQPQHF. CDR3 nucleotide sequence: TGCGCCAGCAGCCAAGATCTGCGGGGCGGCAATCAGCCCCAGCATTTT.

The chain combines TRBV10-1 with TRBJ2-7; 7 bases match TRBD2. J gave up 4 bases and V 8 bases, and 2 bases lay outside the gene matches. The CDR3 totals 11 residues. Germline CDR1 WNHNN, CDR2 SYGVQD (reference sequence). The CDR3 DNA reads as TGCGCCAGCCGGGGGGATTACGAGCAGTACTTC. The encoded protein is CASRGDYEQYF.

This clone has only one observation. This chain connects TRBV5-1 to TRBJ1-3; 8 bases map to TRBD1. From germline, CDR1 is SGHRS and CDR2 YFSETQ. J gave up 4 bases and V 5 bases, and 2 bases lay outside the gene matches. CDR3 size: 13 residues. The DNA for the CDR3 is TGCGCCAGCAGAGGACAGGGAGGAAACACCATATATTTT. Protein: CASRGQGGNTIYF.

The rearrangement joins TRBV5-4 to TRBJ1-2; 7 bases match TRBD1. V lost 1 base and J lost 3; bases outside the gene matches: 3. CDR1 is SGHNT, CDR2 YYREEE, per germline (reference sequence). This CDR3 comprises 14 residues. CDR3 in DNA: TGTGCCAGCAGCTTGTATCAGGGGGACTATGGCTACACCTTC. This sequence encodes CASSLYQGDYGYTF. The full variable domain, its missing parts supplied by reference TRBV5-4 and TRBJ1-2, is ETGVTQSPTHLIKTRGQQVTLRCSSQSGHNTVSWYQQALGQGPQFIFQYYREEENGRGNFPPRFSGLQFPNYSSELNVNALELDDSALYLCASSLYQGDYGYTFGSGTRLTVV.

V is TRBV5-1 and J is TRBJ1-5; possible D gene TRBD1, 6 bases. Trimming stripped 0 bases from V and 4 bases from J, with 14 bases between. Germline CDR1 SGHRS, CDR2 YFSETQ. The CDR3 is made up of 16 amino acids. In nucleotides, the CDR3 is TGCGCCAGCAGCTTGGGGGACAACTCACTAAATCAGCCCCAGCATTTT. Protein product: CASSLGDNSLNQPQHF.

The chain carries TRBV5-4 and TRBJ2-2; 12 nucleotides agree with TRBD2. The CDR3 is 18 residues long. Unmatched junction bases numbered 7, after V lost 4 bases and J lost 0 bases. CDR1 SGHNT and CDR2 YYREEE come from the germline V gene (reference sequence). The CDR3 sequence: CASSALAGGSANTGELFF. Written as DNA, the CDR3 is TGTGCCAGCAGCGCACTAGCGGGGGGTAGCGCGAACACCGGGGAGCTGTTTTTT.

In its sample, this clone was seen once. This CDR3 reads CASSPPGQTLYGYTF. In DNA form, the CDR3 reads TGTGCCAGCTCACCACCTGGACAGACTCTATATGGCTACACCTTC. This chain joins TRBV18 and TRBJ1-2, with D perhaps TRBD1 (6 bases). CDR1 is KGHSH and CDR2 is LQKENI in the germline V gene. The CDR3 totals 15 residues. V was shortened by 0 bases and J by 5 bases, with 13 bases between the two germline ends. Supplemented by reference TRBV18 and TRBJ1-2, the full variable domain reads NAGVMQNPRHLVRRRGQEARLRCSPMKGHSHVYWYRQLPEEGLKFMVYLQKENIIDESGMPKERFSAEFPKEGPSILRIQQVVRGDSAAYFCASSPPGQTLYGYTFGSGTRLTVV.

The chain joins TRBV2 to TRBJ1-1; a weak D match, TRBD1 (6 bases). Germline V CDR1 and CDR2: SNHLY, FYNNEI. The CDR3 contains 11 residues. Trimming stripped 9 bases from V and 3 bases from J, with 8 bases between. This CDR3 reads CASDRYTEAFF. CDR3 bases: TGTGCCAGTGACAGGTACACTGAAGCTTTCTTT.

The chain carries TRBV6-6 and TRBJ2-1; 9 positions match TRBD1. After removal of 6 bases from V and 0 bases from J, the junction contained 3 bases not matched to a gene. The CDR3 has 15 amino acids. The germline V gene has CDR1 MNHNY and CDR2 SVGAGI (reference sequence). The CDR3 reads CASRSTGGSYNEQFF. CDR3 nucleotide sequence: TGTGCCAGCAGGTCGACAGGGGGCTCCTACAATGAGCAGTTCTTC.

V usage is TRBV5-1 and J usage is TRBJ2-1, with no clear D. This CDR3 comprises 12 residues. CDR1 and CDR2 (germline): SGHRS, YFSETQ. The V gene lost 2 bases and the J gene lost 9 bases, with 9 bases spanning the gap. Written as DNA, the CDR3 is TGCGCCAGCAGCTTCTCGGCTAGTGAGCAGTTCTTC. Residues: CASSFSASEQFF.

The V call is TRBV19, the J call TRBJ1-2, with D uncertain. CDR3 length equals 12 residues. Between the trimmed V and J ends, which lost 1 base and 6 bases, there was a span of 6 bases. CDR1 is LNHDA and CDR2 is SQIVND in the germline V gene (reference sequence). CDR3 loop: CASSIGGDGYTF. CDR3 DNA sequence: TGTGCCAGTAGTATAGGCGGAGATGGCTACACCTTC.

This chain uses TRBV7-8 with TRBJ1-1; 10 bases align to TRBD1. This CDR3 region has 14 residues. Germline values: CDR1 SGHVS, CDR2 FQNEAQ. The V segment lost 5 bases and the J segment 8 bases; nucleotides outside the gene matches: 8. The CDR3 bases are TGTGCCAGCAGCGCCGGGACAGGGGTAGGGGAAGCTTTCTTT. It specifies CASSAGTGVGEAFF.

The V call is TRBV7-3, the J call TRBJ1-2, with 12 positions matching TRBD1. The CDR3 has 15 amino acids. The trim removed 5 bases at V and 2 bases at J, leaving 3 bases unmatched. The V gene's germline CDR1 is SGHTA and CDR2 FQGTGA. DNA of the CDR3: TGTGCCAGCAGCCCGGGGACAGGGGGCAACTATGGCTACACCTTC. Its protein is CASSPGTGGNYGYTF.

The CDR3 loop reads CSVDADRPRYYGYTF. DNA for the CDR3: TGCAGCGTTGACGCGGACAGGCCGAGGTACTATGGCTACACCTTC. J is TRBJ1-2 and V is TRBV29-1; TRBD1 agrees at 7 bases. The V gene's germline CDR1 is SQVTM and CDR2 ANQGSEA. The CDR3 covers 15 residues. The trim removed 3 bases at V and 3 bases at J, leaving 10 bases unmatched. Looking up the rest from reference TRBV29-1 and TRBJ1-2 gives the full variable domain: SAVISQKPSRDICQRGTSLTIQCQVDSQVTMMFWYRQQPGQSLTLIATANQGSEATYESGFVIDKFPISRPNLTFSTLTVSNMSPEDSSIYLCSVDADRPRYYGYTFGSGTRLTVV.

Written as DNA, the CDR3 is TGTGCCAGCTCAAAGGGGTCTAGCGGGGCGGAGACCCAGTACTTC. This gives the protein CASSKGSSGAETQYF. The chain joins TRBV11-3 to TRBJ2-5, with 9 positions matching TRBD2. This CDR3 comprises 15 residues. Germline V lookup: CDR1 SGHNT, CDR2 YENEEA. V lost 8 bases, J lost 5 bases, and 12 bases stayed unmatched.

The CDR3 protein is CASSKGLVSSYNEQFF. CDR3 DNA sequence: TGTGCCAGCAGCAAAGGACTCGTGAGCTCCTACAATGAGCAGTTCTTC. V usage is TRBV11-2 and J usage is TRBJ2-1, with D tentatively TRBD2 (5 bases). Germline V CDR1 and CDR2: SGHAT, FQNNGV. The V gene lost 5 bases and the J gene lost 0 bases, with 14 bases spanning the gap. The CDR3 is made up of 16 amino acids. Complete variable domain (other parts from reference TRBV11-2 and TRBJ2-1): EAGVAQSPRYKIIEKRQSVAFWCNPISGHATLYWYQQILGQGPKLLIQFQNNGVVDDSQLPKDRFSAERLKGVDSTLKIQPAKLEDSAVYLCASSKGLVSSYNEQFFGPGTRLTVL.

V usage is TRBV11-3 and J usage is TRBJ2-2; D remains ambiguous. Germline V gene sequence: CDR1 SGHNT, CDR2 YENEEA. V was trimmed by 5 bases and J by 0 bases, leaving 25 bases between them. The CDR3 runs 20 residues. The CDR3 DNA reads TGTGCCAGCAGCCCGGAAGTATTGGGCGTTCTGGGCTCGAACACCGGGGAGCTGTTTTTT. Translating gives CASSPEVLGVLGSNTGELFF.

As for this clone: An end of the junction differs from the germline gene, which may be a read error. The chain recombines TRBV28 with TRBJ2-1, with 7 bases aligning to TRBD2. The CDR3 consists of 15 residues. The germline V gene encodes CDR1 MDHEN and CDR2 SYDVKM. The CDR3 sequence is CVSSLGGSSYNEQFF. Here the CDR3 DNA reads TGTGTCAGCAGTCTGGGGGGGAGCTCCTACAATGAGCAGTTCTTC.

V usage is TRBV5-5 and J usage is TRBJ2-5, with TRBD1 identical over 7 bases. V was pared by 0 bases and J by 5 bases, with 4 bases of the junction left unmatched. CDR3 length equals 14 residues. Germline V gene lookup returns CDR1 SGHKS and CDR2 YYEKEE (reference sequence). CDR3 amino acids: CASSLEGASETQYF. CDR3 nucleotides: TGTGCCAGCAGCTTGGAGGGGGCCAGCGAGACCCAGTACTTC.

The chain uses TRBV19 and TRBJ2-6; D is perhaps TRBD1 (6 bases). CDR3 length: 17 residues. CDR1 and CDR2 (germline): LNHDA, SQIVND (reference sequence). The ends were cut back, 7 bases at V and 0 bases at J, with 16 bases in the middle. CDR3 in amino acids: CASTRTGTHSGANVLTF. The CDR3 DNA follows: TGTGCCAGTACCCGTACCGGGACACACTCTGGGGCCAACGTCCTGACTTTC.

This clone was seen a single time. The chain is built from TRBV7-9 and TRBJ1-1; TRBD1 might be the D (5 bases). V shed 5 bases and J shed 7 bases, with 23 bases lying between them. Germline CDR1 and CDR2: SEHNR and FQNEAQ (reference sequence). CDR3 length: 16 amino acids. In DNA form, the CDR3 reads TGTGCCAGCAGCGCCCACTCCTATGGACACTACGTTGAAGCTTTCTTT. Protein product: CASSAHSYGHYVEAFF. Full variable domain (rest looked up from reference TRBV7-9 and TRBJ1-1): DTGVSQNPRHKITKRGQNVTFRCDPISEHNRLYWYRQTLGQGPEFLTYFQNEAQLEKSRLLSDRFSAERPKGSFSTLEIQRTEQGDSAMYLCASSAHSYGHYVEAFFGQGTRLTVV.

The chain links TRBV6-6 to TRBJ1-1, with 7 bases that match TRBD1. V trimming: 6 bases; J trimming: 1 base; junction bases outside the gene matches: 11. Germline V gene sequence: CDR1 MNHNY, CDR2 SVGAGI (reference sequence). The CDR3 length is 16 residues. The CDR3 bases are TGTGCCAGCAGCCCACCCGGGGCAGGGGGGAACACTGAAGCTTTCTTT. Encoded protein: CASSPPGAGGNTEAFF.

The gene calls are TRBV19 and TRBJ2-6; 11 bases line up with TRBD1. CDR1 is LNHDA, CDR2 SQIVND, per germline (reference sequence). The CDR3 is 16 amino acids. With 8 bases clipped from V and 3 bases from J, the junction kept 6 bases outside the gene matches. The CDR3 region has the DNA TGTGCCAGTCAGGACAGGGGGCAAAGTGGGGCCAACGTCCTGACTTTC. Protein sequence: CASQDRGQSGANVLTF.